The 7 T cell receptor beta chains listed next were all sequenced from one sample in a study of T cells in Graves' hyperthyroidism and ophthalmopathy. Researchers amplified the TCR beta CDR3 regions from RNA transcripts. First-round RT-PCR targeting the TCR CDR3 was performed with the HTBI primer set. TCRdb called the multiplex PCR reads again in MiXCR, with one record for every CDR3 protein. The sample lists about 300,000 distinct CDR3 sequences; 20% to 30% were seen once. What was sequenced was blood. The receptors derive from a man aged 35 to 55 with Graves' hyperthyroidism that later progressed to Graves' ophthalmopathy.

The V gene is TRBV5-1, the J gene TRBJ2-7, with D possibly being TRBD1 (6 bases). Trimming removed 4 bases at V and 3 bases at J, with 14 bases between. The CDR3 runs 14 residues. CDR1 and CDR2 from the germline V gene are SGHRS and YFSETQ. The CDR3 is CASSPPDRDYEQYF. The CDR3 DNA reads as TGCGCCAGCAGCCCGCCGGACAGAGACTACGAGCAGTACTTC. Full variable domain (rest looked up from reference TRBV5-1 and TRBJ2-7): KAGVTQTPRYLIKTRGQQVTLSCSPISGHRSVSWYQQTPGQGLQFLFEYFSETQRNKGNFPGRFSGRQFSNSRSEMNVSTLELGDSALYLCASSPPDRDYEQYFGPGTRLTVT.

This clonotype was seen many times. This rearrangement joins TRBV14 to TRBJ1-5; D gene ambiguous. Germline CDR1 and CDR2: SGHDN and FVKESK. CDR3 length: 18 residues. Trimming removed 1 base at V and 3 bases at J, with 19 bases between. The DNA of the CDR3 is TGTGCCAGCAGCCAAGGGATTGGTGGCGGGCTTTACAATCAGCCCCAGCATTTT. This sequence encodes CASSQGIGGGLYNQPQHF.

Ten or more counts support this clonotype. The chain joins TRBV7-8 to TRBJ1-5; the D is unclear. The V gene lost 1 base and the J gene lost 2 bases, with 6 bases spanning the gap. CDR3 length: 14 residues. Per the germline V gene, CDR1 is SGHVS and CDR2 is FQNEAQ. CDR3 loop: CASSLVARNQPQHF. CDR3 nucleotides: TGTGCCAGCAGCTTAGTAGCGCGCAATCAGCCCCAGCATTTT.

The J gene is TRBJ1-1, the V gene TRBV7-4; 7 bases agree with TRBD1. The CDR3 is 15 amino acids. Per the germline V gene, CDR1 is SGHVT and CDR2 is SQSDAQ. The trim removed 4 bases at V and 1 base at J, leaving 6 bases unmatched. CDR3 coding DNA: TGTGCCAGCAGCTCAGTCCGGGACAGGAACACTGAAGCTTTCTTT. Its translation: CASSSVRDRNTEAFF.

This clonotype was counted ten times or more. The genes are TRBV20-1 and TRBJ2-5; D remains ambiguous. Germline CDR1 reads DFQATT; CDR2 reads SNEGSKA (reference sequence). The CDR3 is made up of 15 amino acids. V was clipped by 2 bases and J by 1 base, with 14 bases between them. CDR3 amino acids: CSARRGADPQETQYF. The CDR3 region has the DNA TGCAGTGCTAGACGCGGAGCAGACCCCCAAGAGACCCAGTACTTC.

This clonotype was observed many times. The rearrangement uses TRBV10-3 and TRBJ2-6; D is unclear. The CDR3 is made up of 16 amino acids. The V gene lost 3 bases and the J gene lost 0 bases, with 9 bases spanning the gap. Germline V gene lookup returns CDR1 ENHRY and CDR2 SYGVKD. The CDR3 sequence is CAISDGKNSGANVLTF. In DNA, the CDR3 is TGTGCCATCAGTGATGGGAAAAACTCTGGGGCCAACGTCCTGACTTTC.

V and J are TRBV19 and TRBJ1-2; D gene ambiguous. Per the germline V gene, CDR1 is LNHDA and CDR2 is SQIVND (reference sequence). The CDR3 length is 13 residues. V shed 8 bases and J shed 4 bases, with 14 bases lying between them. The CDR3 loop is CASGERTVYGYTF. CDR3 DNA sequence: TGTGCCAGTGGTGAACGGACGGTCTATGGCTACACCTTC.